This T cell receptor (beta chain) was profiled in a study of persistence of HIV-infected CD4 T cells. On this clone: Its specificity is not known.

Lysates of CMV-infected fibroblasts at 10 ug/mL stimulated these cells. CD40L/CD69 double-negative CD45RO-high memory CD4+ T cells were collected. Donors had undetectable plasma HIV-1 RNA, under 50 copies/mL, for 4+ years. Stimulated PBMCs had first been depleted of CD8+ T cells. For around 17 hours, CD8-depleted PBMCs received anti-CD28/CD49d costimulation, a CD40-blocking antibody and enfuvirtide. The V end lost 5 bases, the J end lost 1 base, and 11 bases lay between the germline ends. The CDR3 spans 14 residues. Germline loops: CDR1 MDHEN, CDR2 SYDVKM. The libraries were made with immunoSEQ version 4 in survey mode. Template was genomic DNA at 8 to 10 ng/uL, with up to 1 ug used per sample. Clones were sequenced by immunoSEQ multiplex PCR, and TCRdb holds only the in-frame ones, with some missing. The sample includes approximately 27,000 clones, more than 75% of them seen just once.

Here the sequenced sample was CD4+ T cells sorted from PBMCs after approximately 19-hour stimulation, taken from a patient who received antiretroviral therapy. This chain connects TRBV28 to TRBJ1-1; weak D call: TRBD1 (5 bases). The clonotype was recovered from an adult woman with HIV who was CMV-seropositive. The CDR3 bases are TGTGCCAGCAGTCCGGGACTGCCGAACACTGAAGCTTTCTTT. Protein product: CASSPGLPNTEAFF.